This T cell receptor (beta chain) derives from a study of early T cells in non-severe SARS-CoV-2 infection. Study results and caveats: Lookups in VDJdb leaned toward anti-spike CD8 responses and missed private and CD4 specificities.

In this sample, this clonotype turned up a few times. Its cognate antigen is unknown. TCRdb reanalysed the 5' RACE reads using MiXCR and keeps one entry per CDR3 protein. Of tens of thousands of distinct CDR3 sequences detected, about an eighth appear once; the ten largest clones hold under 3%. Germline values: CDR1 LNHDA, CDR2 SQIVND (reference sequence). V was clipped by 2 bases and J by 0 bases, with 6 bases between them. The CDR3 contains 14 residues. This sequence was found in an adult who was a healthcare worker with PCR-confirmed SARS-CoV-2 infection or an uninfected control (not recorded which). The sequenced sample was whole blood. V usage is TRBV19 and J usage is TRBJ2-3, with D hard to call. For the CDR3, the DNA is TGTGCCAGTAGTATATCAGGCAGCACAGATACGCAGTATTTT. It yields the protein CASSISGSTDTQYF.